This T cell receptor (beta chain) was observed in a study of T cells in tuberculosis. Study details: The T cells targeted glucose monomycolate, a mycobacterial lipid, via CD1B.

General observations from the study: Low-affinity CD1B-GMM tetramer-binding T cells may have been missed.

No alpha-beta pairing information exists for these sequences. Here immunoSEQ multiplex PCR was the method, and the copy in TCRdb shows in-frame clones only, minus some. The table shows nearly 60,000 clones, with nearly 90% occurring only once. CDR3 length: 15 residues. Trimming at V came to 7 bases and at J to 4 bases, leaving 6 bases not matched to a gene. CDR1 is SEHNR and CDR2 is FQNEAQ in the germline V gene (reference sequence). Cells were sorted from thawed PBMC rested overnight and stained with GMM-loaded CD1B tetramer, viability dye and anti-CD3. C32 glucose monomycolate from Rhodococcus equi was loaded onto the CD1B tetramers. Tetramer-sorted PBMC had been CD14 monocyte-depleted before freezing.

This chain links TRBV7-9 with TRBJ2-3; TRBD2 matches at 12 bases. The origin of this receptor is an adult woman with latent tuberculosis. Sequencing was performed on CD1b-GMM tetramer-negative cells sorted from PBMCs. The CDR3 DNA reads TGTGCCAGCACCCTAGCGGGGGGGCGTTCAGATACGCAGTATTTT. Translation: CASTLAGGRSDTQYF.